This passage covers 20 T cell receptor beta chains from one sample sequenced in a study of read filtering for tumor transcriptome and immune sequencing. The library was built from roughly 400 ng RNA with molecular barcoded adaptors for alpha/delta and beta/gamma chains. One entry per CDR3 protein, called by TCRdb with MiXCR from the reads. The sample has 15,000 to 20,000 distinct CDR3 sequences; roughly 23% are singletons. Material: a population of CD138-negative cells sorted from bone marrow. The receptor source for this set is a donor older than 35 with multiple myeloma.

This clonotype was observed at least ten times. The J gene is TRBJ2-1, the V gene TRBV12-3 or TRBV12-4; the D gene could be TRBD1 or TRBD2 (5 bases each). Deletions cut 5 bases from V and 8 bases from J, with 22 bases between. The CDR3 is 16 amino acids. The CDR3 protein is CASSRRWDLVRHEQFF. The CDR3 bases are TGTGCCAGCAGTCGACGCTGGGACCTAGTCAGGCATGAGCAGTTCTTC.

CDR3 nucleotides: TGTGCCAGCAGTCCTAGACTAGCGGGAGAGGTAGATACGCAGTATTTT. It yields the protein CASSPRLAGEVDTQYF. The chain is built from TRBV6-2 or TRBV6-3 and TRBJ2-3, with 12 bases aligning to TRBD2. CDR3 size: 16 residues. J gave up 5 bases and V 5 bases, and 8 bases lay outside the gene matches. Germline values: CDR1 MNHEY, CDR2 SVGEGT.

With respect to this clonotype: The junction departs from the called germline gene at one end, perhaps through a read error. DNA of the CDR3: TGCGGCGTTAGATCCGACAGGGGGCAAATGGCTGAAGCTTTCTTT. Translated: CGVRSDRGQMAEAFF. The rearrangement uses TRBV29-1 and TRBJ1-1; 10 bases are a match to TRBD1. CDR1 and CDR2 from the germline V gene are SQVTM and ANQGSEA. The CDR3 has 15 residues.

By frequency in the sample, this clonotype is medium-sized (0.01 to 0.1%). CDR3 sequence reads: CASGRSYNEQFF. CDR3 nucleotides: TGTGCCAGCGGGAGGTCGTACAATGAGCAGTTCTTC. V and J are TRBV2 and TRBJ2-1, with D possibly matching TRBD2 (6 bases). The CDR3 totals 12 residues. Deletions cut 8 bases from V and 4 bases from J, with 9 bases between. CDR1 is SNHLY and CDR2 is FYNNEI in the germline V gene. The full variable domain, completed using reference TRBV2 and TRBJ2-1, is EPEVTQTPSHQVTQMGQEVILRCVPISNHLYFYWYRQILGQKVEFLVSFYNNEISEKSEIFDDQFSVERPDGSNFTLKIRSTKLEDSAMYFCASGRSYNEQFFGPGTRLTVL.

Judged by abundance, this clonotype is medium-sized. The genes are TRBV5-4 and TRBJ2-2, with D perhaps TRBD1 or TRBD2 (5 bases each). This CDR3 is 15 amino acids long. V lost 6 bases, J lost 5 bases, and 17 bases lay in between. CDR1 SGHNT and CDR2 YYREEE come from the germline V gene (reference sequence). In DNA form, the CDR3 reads TGTGCCAGCACCGCGCAGGGACGTGGAACCGGGGAGCTGTTTTTT. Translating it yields CASTAQGRGTGELFF.

This CDR3 reads CASSLGLAVSSYEQYF. CDR3 nucleotide sequence: TGTGCCAGCAGTTTGGGACTAGCGGTATCCTCCTACGAGCAGTACTTC. This chain uses TRBV28 with TRBJ2-7; 11 nucleotides line up with TRBD2. In germline, CDR1 is MDHEN, CDR2 SYDVKM. With 3 bases clipped from V and 0 bases from J, the junction kept 4 bases outside the gene matches. CDR3 length equals 16 residues.

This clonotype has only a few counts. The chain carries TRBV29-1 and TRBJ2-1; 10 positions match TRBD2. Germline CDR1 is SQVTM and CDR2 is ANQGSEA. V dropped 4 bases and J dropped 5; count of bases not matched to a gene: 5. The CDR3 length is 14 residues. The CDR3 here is CSVAGTSENNEQFF. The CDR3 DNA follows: TGCAGCGTTGCCGGGACTAGCGAGAACAATGAGCAGTTCTTC.

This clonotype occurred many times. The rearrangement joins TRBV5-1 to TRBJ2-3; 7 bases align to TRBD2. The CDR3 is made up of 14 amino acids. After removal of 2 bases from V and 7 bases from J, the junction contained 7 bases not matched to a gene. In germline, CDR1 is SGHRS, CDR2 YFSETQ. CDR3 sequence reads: CASSFWASGYTQYF. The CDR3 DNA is TGCGCCAGCAGCTTTTGGGCTAGCGGCTATACGCAGTATTTT.

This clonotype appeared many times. The CDR3 coding sequence is TGTGCCAGTAGTATACGGGAGAACACCGGGGAGCTGTTTTTT. Protein: CASSIRENTGELFF. The chain recombines TRBV19 with TRBJ2-2; a possible D gene is TRBD2 (5 bases). V was clipped by 2 bases and J by 1 base, with 5 bases between them. The CDR3 sequence is 14 residues long. Germline V lookup: CDR1 LNHDA, CDR2 SQIVND (reference sequence).

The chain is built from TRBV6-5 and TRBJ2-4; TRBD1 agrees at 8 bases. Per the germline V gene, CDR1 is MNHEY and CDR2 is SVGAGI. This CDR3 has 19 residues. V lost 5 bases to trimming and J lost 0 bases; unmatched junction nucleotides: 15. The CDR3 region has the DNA TGTGCCAGCAGTCCGAGGACAGGGTACCAACAGGGAGCCAAAAACATTCAGTACTTC. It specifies CASSPRTGYQQGAKNIQYF.

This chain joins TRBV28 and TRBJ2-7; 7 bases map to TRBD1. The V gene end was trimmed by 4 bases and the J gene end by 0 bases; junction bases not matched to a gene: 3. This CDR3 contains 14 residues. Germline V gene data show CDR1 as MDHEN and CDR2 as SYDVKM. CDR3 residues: CASSSRDSSYEQYF. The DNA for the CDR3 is TGTGCCAGCAGTTCTCGGGACAGCTCCTACGAGCAGTACTTC.

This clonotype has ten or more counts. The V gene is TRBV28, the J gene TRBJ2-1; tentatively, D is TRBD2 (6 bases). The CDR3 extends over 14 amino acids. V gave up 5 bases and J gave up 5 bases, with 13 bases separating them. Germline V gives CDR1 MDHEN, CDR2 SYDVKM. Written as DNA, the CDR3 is TGTGCCAGCAGTGAAAGCGGGTTAAACAATGAGCAGTTCTTC. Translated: CASSESGLNNEQFF.

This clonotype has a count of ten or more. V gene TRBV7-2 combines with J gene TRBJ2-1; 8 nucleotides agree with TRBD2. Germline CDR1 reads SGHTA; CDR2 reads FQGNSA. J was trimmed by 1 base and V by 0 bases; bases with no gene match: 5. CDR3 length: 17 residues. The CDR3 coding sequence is TGTGCCAGCAGCTTAGCGTTGGGGACTAGATCCTACAATGAGCAGTTCTTC. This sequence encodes CASSLALGTRSYNEQFF. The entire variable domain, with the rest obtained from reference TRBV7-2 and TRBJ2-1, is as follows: GAGVSQSPSNKVTEKGKDVELRCDPISGHTALYWYRQSLGQGLEFLIYFQGNSAPDKSGLPSDRFSAERTGGSVSTLTIQRTQQEDSAVYLCASSLALGTRSYNEQFFGPGTRLTVL.

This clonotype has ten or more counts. The CDR3 DNA is TGTGCCAGCGGATGGGGAGGGCCGAGGAATGAGCAGTTCTTC. Encoded protein: CASGWGGPRNEQFF. The rearrangement joins TRBV28 to TRBJ2-1, with 7 bases identical to TRBD2. This CDR3 region has 14 residues. After removal of 8 bases from V and 7 bases from J, the junction contained 11 bases not matched to a gene. Germline V CDR1 and CDR2: MDHEN, SYDVKM.

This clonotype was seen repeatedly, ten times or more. For the CDR3, the DNA is TGTGCCAGCAGTCAGGACAGTAAAGAGACCCAGTACTTC. This codes for CASSQDSKETQYF. The V and J genes are TRBV12-3 or TRBV12-4 and TRBJ2-5; tentatively, D is TRBD1 (6 bases). Trimming stripped 5 bases from V and 3 bases from J, with 10 bases between. The CDR3 totals 13 residues.

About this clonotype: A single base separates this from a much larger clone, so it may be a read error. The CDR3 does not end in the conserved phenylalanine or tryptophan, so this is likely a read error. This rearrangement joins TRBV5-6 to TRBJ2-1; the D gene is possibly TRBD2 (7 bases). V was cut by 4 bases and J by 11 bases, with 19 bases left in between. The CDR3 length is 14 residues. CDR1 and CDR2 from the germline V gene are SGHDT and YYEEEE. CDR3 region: CASSPGGTAPQQFL. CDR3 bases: TGTGCCAGCAGCCCGGGGGGCACAGCGCCCCAGCAGTTCCTC.

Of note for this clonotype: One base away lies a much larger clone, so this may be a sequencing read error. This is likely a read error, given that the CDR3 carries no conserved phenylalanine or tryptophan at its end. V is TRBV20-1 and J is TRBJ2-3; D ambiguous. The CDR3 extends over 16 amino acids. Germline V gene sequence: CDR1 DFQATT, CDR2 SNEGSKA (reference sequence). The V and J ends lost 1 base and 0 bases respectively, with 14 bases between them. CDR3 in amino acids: CSARGLLVSSTDTQYS. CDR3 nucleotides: TGCAGTGCTAGAGGGTTGCTAGTCTCGAGCACAGATACGCAGTATTCT.

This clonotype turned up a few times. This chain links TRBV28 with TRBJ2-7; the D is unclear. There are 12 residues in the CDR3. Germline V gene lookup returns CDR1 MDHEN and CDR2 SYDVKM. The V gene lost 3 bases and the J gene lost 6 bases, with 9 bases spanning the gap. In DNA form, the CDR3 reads TGTGCCAGCAGTTTCGCAAGGCTCGAGCAGTACTTC. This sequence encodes CASSFARLEQYF.

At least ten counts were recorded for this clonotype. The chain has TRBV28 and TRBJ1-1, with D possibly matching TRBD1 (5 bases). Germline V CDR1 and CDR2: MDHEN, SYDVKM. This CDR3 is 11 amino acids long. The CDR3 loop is CGTRGLTEAFF. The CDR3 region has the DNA TGTGGCACCCGGGGGTTAACTGAAGCTTTCTTT.

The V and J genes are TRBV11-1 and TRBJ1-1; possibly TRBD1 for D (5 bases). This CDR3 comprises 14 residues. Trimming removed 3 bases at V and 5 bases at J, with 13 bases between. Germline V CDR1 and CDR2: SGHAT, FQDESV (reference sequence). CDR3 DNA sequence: TGTGCCAGCAGCTTCCAGGGACGAAGGACTGAAGCTTTCTTT. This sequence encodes CASSFQGRRTEAFF.